The next 3 T cell receptor delta chains were all read from a single sample in a study of gamma-delta chains in newborns, infants, children. TCRdb reanalysed the reads via CATT. The sample shows approximately 2,000 delta-chain clones, approximately 1.6% of them seen only once. The sample taken for sequencing was blood. These receptors originate from a child who was a newborn, infant or young child, either healthy, febrile or measles-vaccinated (not recorded which).

This clone has only a few counts. For this DNA, TCRdb reports the protein of a much larger clone, which diverges at residue 13, most likely from a read error; the protein presented here is translated directly from the DNA. V and J are TRDV1 and TRDJ1, with D possibly TRDD2 on 6 matching bases. The J gene, absent from TCRdb, was called here by matching the DNA to germline. CDR1 and CDR2 from the germline V gene are TSWWSYY and QGS. This CDR3 has 22 amino acids. V was clipped by 2 bases and J by 0 bases, with 31 bases between them. The CDR3 DNA reads as TGTGCTCTTGGGGAAGTCCAATCCTACCCAGTGGGGCATACAGGGTACACCGATAAACTCATCTTT. Translated: CALGEVQSYPVGHTGYTDKLIF.

This clone was detected only a few times. TCRdb's listed protein matches a much larger clone and diverges from this DNA's translation at residue 11, likely through a read error; the protein shown comes from the DNA. This chain links TRDV2 with TRDJ1, with 9 bases identical to TRDD3. The length of the CDR3 is 20 residues. Unmatched junction bases numbered 20, after V lost 0 bases and J lost 4 bases. Germline CDR1 is GEAIGNYY and CDR2 is EKD. The CDR3 reads CACDTVLRTNRGIPSDKLIF. As DNA, the CDR3 is TGTGCCTGTGACACCGTACTACGGACCAACCGGGGGATACCTAGCGATAAACTCATCTTT.

This clone was recorded a few times. The chain combines TRDV1 with TRDJ1; 10 nucleotides agree with TRDD3. The CDR3 runs to 24 residues. CDR1 is TSWWSYY, CDR2 QGS, per germline. Trimming cost V 0 bases and J 2 bases; bases outside gene matches: 27. CDR3 coding DNA: TGTGCTCTTGGGGAACTAGTTGATCTCCTACGGGGGTACTGGGGGATTCCGTTAACCGATAAACTCATCTTT. Its translation: CALGELVDLLRGYWGIPLTDKLIF.